This entry lists 10 T cell receptor beta chains sequenced from one sample in a study of OX40 agonist ivuxolimab in advanced cancers. The table came from immunoSEQ multiplex PCR; TCRdb's copy has only in-frame clones and leaves some out. The sample includes about 35,000 clones, 80% to 95% of them seen just once. Here the sequenced sample was CD4+ or CD8+ T cells sorted from blood, taken in a trial of the OX40 agonist ivuxolimab. Receptors were obtained from an adult with an advanced solid tumor such as melanoma, head and neck, liver or kidney cancer.

J is TRBJ2-7 and V is TRBV7-6, with a weak D call TRBD2 (6 bases). Germline V gene lookup returns CDR1 SGHVS and CDR2 FNYEAQ. V was clipped by 2 bases and J by 0 bases, with 8 bases between them. The CDR3 totals 14 residues. The DNA of the CDR3 is TGTGCCAGCAGCTTAATCGGGAGCTCCTACGAGCAGTACTTC. It translates to CASSLIGSSYEQYF.

The V call is TRBV4-1, the J call TRBJ2-7; TRBD1 matches at 8 bases. With V trimmed by 3 bases and J by 3 bases, 10 bases remained unmatched. The CDR3 length is 16 residues. CDR1 and CDR2 from the germline V gene are MGHRA and YSYEKL. CDR3 sequence reads: CASSQGRTGTYYEQYF. The DNA for the CDR3 is TGCGCCAGCAGCCAGGGCCGGACAGGGACTTACTACGAGCAGTACTTC.

V and J are TRBV29-1 and TRBJ2-2; no firm D call. Trimming pared 1 base from V and 3 bases from J, leaving 6 bases between. Germline V gene sequence: CDR1 SQVTM, CDR2 ANQGSEA. The CDR3 contains 13 residues. The CDR3 nucleotides are TGCAGCGTTGAAGGGCACTACACCGGGGAGCTGTTTTTT. Translation: CSVEGHYTGELFF.

In the case of this clone: The germline gene is not matched at one end of the junction; a read error may be the cause. The rearrangement links TRBV7-8 to TRBJ2-7; tentatively, D is TRBD1 (6 bases). Germline V gene sequence: CDR1 SGHVS, CDR2 FQNEAQ. The length of the CDR3 is 15 residues. The CDR3 DNA follows: TGTGCCAGCAGCTTAGGGGGCAGGGGCTTAGCCCTTTTCCACTTC. Translated: CASSLGGRGLALFHF.

The chain recombines TRBV10-1 with TRBJ2-5; TRBD1 matches at 7 bases. The CDR3 extends over 15 amino acids. Unmatched junction bases numbered 8, after V lost 6 bases and J lost 1 base. CDR1 WNHNN and CDR2 SYGVQD come from the germline V gene (reference sequence). The CDR3 reads CASSLITGAQETQYF. The DNA for the CDR3 is TGCGCCAGCAGCCTTATTACAGGGGCCCAAGAGACCCAGTACTTC.

The V call is TRBV28, the J call TRBJ2-5, with D unclear. The end of the DNA fits TRBJ2-7 better, so the J call may be wrong. The CDR3 extends over 15 amino acids. CDR1 is MDHEN and CDR2 is SYDVKM in the germline V gene. CDR3 region: CASSSVAGPSYEQYF. CDR3 nucleotide sequence: TGTGCCAGCAGTTCCGTGGCTGGTCCCTCCTACGAGCAGTACTTC.

The CDR3 spells CASSYALTANVLTF. The CDR3 DNA is TGTGCCAGCAGTTACGCCCTAACTGCCAACGTCCTGACTTTC. V gene TRBV6-5 combines with J gene TRBJ2-6; D unresolved. The CDR3 covers 14 residues. CDR1 and CDR2 (germline): MNHEY, SVGAGI. With 2 bases removed from V and 7 bases from J, the gap between germline ends came to 9 bases.

The rearrangement links TRBV27 to TRBJ2-7; D ambiguous. V dropped 5 bases and J dropped 7 bases, with 15 bases sitting between them. The CDR3 is 13 residues long. In germline, CDR1 is MNHEY, CDR2 SMNVEV (reference sequence). The CDR3 region is CASSADGLGEQYF. For the CDR3, the DNA is TGTGCCAGCAGTGCCGATGGTCTAGGGGAGCAGTACTTC.

The V gene is TRBV29-1, the J gene TRBJ2-7; 9 positions match TRBD1. CDR3 length: 13 amino acids. Losses at the gene ends were 6 bases for V and 5 bases for J; bases not matched to a gene: 8. CDR1 and CDR2 from the germline V gene are SQVTM and ANQGSEA. For the CDR3, the DNA is TGCAGCGTAAATTCGGGACAGGGCCACGAGCAGTACTTC. Protein: CSVNSGQGHEQYF.

This clone was seen only once. The V and J genes are TRBV6-5 and TRBJ2-6; tentative D call: TRBD1 (7 bases). The CDR3 has 16 residues. Germline V CDR1 and CDR2: MNHEY, SVGAGI. V was cut by 0 bases and J by 4 bases, with 10 bases left in between. The chain's CDR3 is CASSYSEGAGANVLTF. The CDR3 coding sequence is TGTGCCAGCAGTTACTCGGAGGGGGCCGGGGCCAACGTCCTGACTTTC.